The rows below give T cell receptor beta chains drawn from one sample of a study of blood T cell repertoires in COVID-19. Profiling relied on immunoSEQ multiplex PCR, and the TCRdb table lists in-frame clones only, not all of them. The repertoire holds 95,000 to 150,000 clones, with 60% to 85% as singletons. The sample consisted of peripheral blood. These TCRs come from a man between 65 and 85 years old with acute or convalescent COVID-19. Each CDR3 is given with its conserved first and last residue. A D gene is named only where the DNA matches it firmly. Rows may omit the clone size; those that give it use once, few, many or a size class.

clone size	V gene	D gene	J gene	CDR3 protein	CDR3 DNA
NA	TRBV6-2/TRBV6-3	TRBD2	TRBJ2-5	CASSLGLADQETQYF	TGTGCCAGCAGCCTGGGACTAGCGGACCAAGAGACCCAGTACTTC
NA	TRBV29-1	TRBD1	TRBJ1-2	CSVEAGTGATLDGYTF	TGCAGCGTTGAAGCCGGGACAGGAGCAACACTGGATGGCTACACCTTC
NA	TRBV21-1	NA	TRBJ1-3	CARREGFRRNTIYF	TGTGCCAGGAGGGAAGGGTTTCGGAGAAACACCATATATTTT
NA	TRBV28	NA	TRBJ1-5	CASSLGNPQHF	TGTGCCAGCAGTTTAGGCAACCCCCAGCATTTT
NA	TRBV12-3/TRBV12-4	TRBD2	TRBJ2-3	CASRPLAGGHDF	TGTGCCAGCAGGCCTTTAGCGGGGGGGCACGATTTT
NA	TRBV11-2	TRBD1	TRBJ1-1	CASSLSTGRMNTEAFF	TGTGCCAGCAGCTTATCGACAGGGCGAATGAACACTGAAGCTTTCTTT
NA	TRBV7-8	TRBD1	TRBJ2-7	CASSLVGTGFHEQYF	TGTGCCAGCAGCTTAGTAGGGACAGGGTTCCACGAGCAGTACTTC
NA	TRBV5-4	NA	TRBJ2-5	CASSLAGIQETQYF	TGTGCCAGCAGCTTGGCGGGAATTCAAGAGACCCAGTACTTC
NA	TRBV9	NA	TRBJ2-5	CASSVEGAAHQYF	TGTGCCAGCAGCGTCGAAGGGGCGGCCCACCAGTACTTC
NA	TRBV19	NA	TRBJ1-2	CASRRGAGGRVYGYTF	TGTGCCAGTAGACGGGGAGCCGGGGGGCGCGTCTATGGCTACACCTTC
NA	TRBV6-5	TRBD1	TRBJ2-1	CASRSSGGAYNEQFF	TGTGCCAGCAGGTCGTCAGGGGGCGCCTACAATGAGCAGTTCTTC
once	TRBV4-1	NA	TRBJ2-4	CASSQVGSPENIQYF	TGCGCCAGCAGCCAAGTGGGCAGCCCTGAAAACATTCAGTACTTC
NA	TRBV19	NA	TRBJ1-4	CASSTGTGAEKLFF	TGTGCCAGTTCAACAGGGACGGGTGCTGAAAAACTGTTTTTT
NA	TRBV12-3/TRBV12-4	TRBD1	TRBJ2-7	CASAGTGSYEQYF	TGTGCCAGCGCCGGGACAGGGTCCTACGAGCAGTACTTC
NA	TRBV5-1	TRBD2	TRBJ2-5	CASSSGGLAGQETQYF	TGCGCCAGCAGCTCCGGTGGACTAGCGGGGCAAGAGACCCAGTACTTC
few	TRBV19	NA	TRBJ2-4	CASSIGLLLRRAKNIQYF	TGTGCCAGTAGTATTGGTTTATTACTCCGGAGGGCCAAAAACATTCAGTACTTC
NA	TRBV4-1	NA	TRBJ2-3	CASSQAGAGADTQYF	TGCGCCAGCAGCCAAGCCGGGGCAGGGGCAGATACGCAGTATTTT
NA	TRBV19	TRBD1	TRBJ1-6	CASSIFPSGTGSSPLHF	TGTGCCAGTAGCATCTTCCCATCGGGGACAGGGTCTTCACCCCTCCACTTT
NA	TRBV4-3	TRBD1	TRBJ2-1	CASSQDPPTGGGSGQQFF	TGCGCCAGCAGCCAGGACCCCCCCACAGGGGGCGGGAGTGGTCAGCAGTTCTTC
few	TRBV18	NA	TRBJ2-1	CASSPPSGGAGEQFF	TGTGCCAGCTCACCACCGTCGGGGGGCGCAGGTGAGCAGTTCTTC
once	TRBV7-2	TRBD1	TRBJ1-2	CASSLLGDGDRLFRSYTF	TGTGCCAGCAGCTTATTAGGAGACGGGGACAGGCTATTTCGCAGCTACACCTTC
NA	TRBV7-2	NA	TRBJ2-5	CASSLGSRGVGETQYF	TGTGCCAGCAGCTTAGGTTCTCGGGGAGTGGGGGAGACCCAGTACTTC
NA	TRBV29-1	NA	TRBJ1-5	CSVDYSNQPQHF	TGCAGCGTTGACTATAGCAATCAGCCCCAGCATTTT
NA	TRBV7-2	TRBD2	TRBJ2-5	CASSLGVGRVQETQYF	TGTGCCAGCAGCTTAGGGGTAGGGAGGGTCCAGGAGACCCAGTACTTC
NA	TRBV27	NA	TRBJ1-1	CASLDRNTEAFF	TGTGCCAGCCTCGACAGGAACACTGAAGCTTTCTTT
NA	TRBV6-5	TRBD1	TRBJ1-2	CASSNRDRSLSGYTF	TGTGCCAGCAGTAACCGGGACAGGTCCCTTAGTGGCTACACCTTC
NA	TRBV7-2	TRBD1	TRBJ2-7	CASSQGVGATYEQYF	TGTGCCAGCAGCCAGGGGGTAGGGGCTACCTACGAGCAGTACTTC
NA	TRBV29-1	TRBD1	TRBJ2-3	CSVEGQSRTDTQYF	TGCAGCGTTGAGGGACAGAGCCGCACAGATACGCAGTATTTT
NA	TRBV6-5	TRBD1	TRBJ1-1	CASSYAAGGYEAFF	TGTGCCAGCAGTTACGCGGCAGGGGGCTATGAAGCTTTCTTT
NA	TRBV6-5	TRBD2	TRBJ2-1	CASRQSGGAFEQFF	TGTGCCAGCAGACAGAGCGGGGGGGCCTTTGAGCAGTTCTTC
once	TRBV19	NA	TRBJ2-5	CASSIDLGKQETQYF	TGTGCCAGTAGTATAGATCTCGGGAAACAAGAGACCCAGTACTTC
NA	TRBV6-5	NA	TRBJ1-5	CASSEAGGSNQPQHF	TGTGCCAGCAGCGAGGCGGGTGGTAGCAATCAGCCCCAGCATTTT
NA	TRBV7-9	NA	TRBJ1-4	CASSTGTNEKLFF	TGTGCCAGCAGCACCGGGACAAATGAAAAACTGTTTTTT
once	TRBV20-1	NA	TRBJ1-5	CSARAGQPQHF	TGCAGTGCTAGGGCGGGGCAGCCCCAGCATTTT
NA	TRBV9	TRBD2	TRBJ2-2	CASAQRLAGTGELFF	TGTGCCAGCGCCCAGAGGCTAGCGGGCACCGGGGAGCTGTTTTTT
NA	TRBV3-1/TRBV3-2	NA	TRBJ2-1	CASSQVSRDRYNEQFF	TGTGCCAGCAGCCAAGTGAGTCGCGACAGATACAATGAGCAGTTCTTC
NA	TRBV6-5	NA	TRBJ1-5	CASRVTAYSNQPQHF	TGTGCCAGCAGAGTGACAGCGTATAGCAATCAGCCCCAGCATTTT
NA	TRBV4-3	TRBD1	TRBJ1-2	CASSQWDSGYTF	TGCGCCAGCAGCCAGTGGGACAGTGGCTACACCTTC
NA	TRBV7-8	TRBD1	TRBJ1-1	CASSLVGTGQPKTEAFF	TGTGCCAGCAGCTTAGTGGGGACGGGACAGCCGAAGACTGAAGCTTTCTTT
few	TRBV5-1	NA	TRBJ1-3	CASSLGEAGNTIYF	TGCGCCAGCAGCTTGGGGGAGGCTGGAAACACCATATATTTT
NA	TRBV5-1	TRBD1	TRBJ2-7	CASSLGDRSYEQYF	TGCGCCAGCAGCTTGGGGGACAGGTCCTACGAGCAGTACTTC
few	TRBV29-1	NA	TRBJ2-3	CSAVQGTHTDTQYF	TGCAGCGCCGTACAGGGTACCCACACAGATACGCAGTATTTT
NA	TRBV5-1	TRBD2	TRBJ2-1	CASSTGTSGGPYNEQFF	TGCGCCAGCAGCACGGGGACTAGCGGGGGGCCCTACAATGAGCAGTTCTTC
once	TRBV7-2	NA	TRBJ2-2	CASSLELFTGELFF	TGTGCCAGCAGCTTAGAGCTCTTCACCGGGGAGCTGTTTTTT
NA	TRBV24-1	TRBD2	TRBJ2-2	CATSVSGGANTGELFF	TGTGCCACCAGTGTGAGCGGGGGGGCGAACACCGGGGAGCTGTTTTTT
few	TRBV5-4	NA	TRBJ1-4	CASSLGHLTNEKLFF	TGTGCCAGCAGCTTGGGACATCTAACTAATGAAAAACTGTTTTTT
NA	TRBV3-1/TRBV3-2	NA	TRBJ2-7	CASSQGGGDRTHEQYF	TGTGCCAGCAGCCAGGGGGGAGGGGACAGGACCCACGAGCAGTACTTC
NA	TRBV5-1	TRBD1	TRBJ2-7	CASSRQGAQNEQYF	TGCGCCAGCAGCCGACAGGGGGCACAGAACGAGCAGTACTTC
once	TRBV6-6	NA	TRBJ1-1	CASSTRGGGNTEAFF	TGTGCCAGCAGTACTCGGGGAGGGGGGAACACTGAAGCTTTCTTT
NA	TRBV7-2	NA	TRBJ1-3	CASSGPPQGTGNTIYF	TGTGCCAGCAGCGGGCCCCCCCAGGGTACTGGAAACACCATATATTTT
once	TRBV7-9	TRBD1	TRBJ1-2	CASSWDREHGYTF	TGTGCCAGCAGCTGGGACAGGGAACATGGCTACACCTTC
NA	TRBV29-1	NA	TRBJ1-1	CSVGQMNTEAFF	TGCAGCGTCGGACAGATGAACACTGAAGCTTTCTTT
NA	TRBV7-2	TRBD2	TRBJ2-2	CASSPGLVAGELFF	TGTGCCAGCAGCCCCGGACTAGTTGCCGGGGAGCTGTTTTTT
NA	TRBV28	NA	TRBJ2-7	CASSFLRGTYEQYF	TGTGCCAGCAGTTTCCTACGGGGGACTTACGAGCAGTACTTC
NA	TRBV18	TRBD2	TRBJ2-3	CASSPPASGGADTQYF	TGTGCCAGCTCACCACCTGCTAGCGGGGGGGCCGATACGCAGTATTTT
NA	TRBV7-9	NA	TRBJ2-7	CASSLVGQTYEQYF	TGTGCCAGCAGCTTAGTGGGACAAACCTACGAGCAGTACTTC
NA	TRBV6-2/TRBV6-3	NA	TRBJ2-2	CASSSSRANTGELFF	TGTGCCAGCAGTTCCTCCAGGGCTAACACCGGGGAGCTGTTTTTT
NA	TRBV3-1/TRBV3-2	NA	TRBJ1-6	CASSQAGGGDSPLHF	TGTGCCAGCAGCCAAGCGGGGGGCGGGGATTCACCCCTCCACTTT
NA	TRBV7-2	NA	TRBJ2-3	CASSLGRRADTQYF	TGTGCCAGCAGCTTAGGGAGGAGGGCAGATACGCAGTATTTT
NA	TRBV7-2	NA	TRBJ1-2	CASSIQGGGYTF	TGTGCCAGCAGCATCCAGGGAGGCGGCTACACCTTC